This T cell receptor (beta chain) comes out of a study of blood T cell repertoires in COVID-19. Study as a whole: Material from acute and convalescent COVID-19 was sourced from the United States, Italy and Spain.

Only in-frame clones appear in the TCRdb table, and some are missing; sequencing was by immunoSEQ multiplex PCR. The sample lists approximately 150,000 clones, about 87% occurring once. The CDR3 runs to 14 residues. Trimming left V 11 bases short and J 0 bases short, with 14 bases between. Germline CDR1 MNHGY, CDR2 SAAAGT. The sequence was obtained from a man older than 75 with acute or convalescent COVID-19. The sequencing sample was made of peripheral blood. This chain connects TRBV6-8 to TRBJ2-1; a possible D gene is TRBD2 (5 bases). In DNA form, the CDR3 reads TGTGCCGGGTCTCGGGGTTGCTCCTACAATGAGCAGTTCTTC. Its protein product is CAGSRGCSYNEQFF.